This T cell receptor beta chain was recovered during a study of a mutant IDH1 vaccine in newly diagnosed glioma. Study overall: Initiation of the vaccine course occurred 4-6 weeks after radiotherapy alone, or alongside temozolomide cycles. Before enrollment, patients got radiotherapy alone, temozolomide alone, or mostly the combination.

J lost 1 base, V lost 3 bases, and 6 bases had no gene match. From germline, CDR1 is KGHSH and CDR2 LQKENI. The CDR3 has 16 amino acids. With respect to this clone: What it binds is not known.

Method: immunoSEQ multiplex PCR; TCRdb's copy keeps in-frame clones and lacks some. Among about 94,000 clones listed, roughly 89% were seen once. Time point meaning: week 47, end of study. Vaccination comprised doses that each held 300 ug of mutant IDH1 20-mer peptide, plus topical imiquimod. Vaccination of patients was performed eight times, in weeks 1, 3, 5, 7, 11, 15, 19 and 23. This sequence originates from a woman between 45 and 65 years old with glioma. The sequences come from PBMCs, collected from a glioma patient whose treatment included an IDH1 peptide vaccine. The V gene is TRBV18, the J gene TRBJ2-5; 9 bases are a match to TRBD2. CDR3 DNA: TGTGCCAGCTCACCGCTAGCGGGAAATCGCCAAGAGACCCAGTACTTC. This translates into CASSPLAGNRQETQYF.